Presented here are 23 T cell receptor beta chains from one specimen sequenced in a study of radiotherapy plus CTLA-4 blockade in lung cancer. Assay used: immunoSEQ multiplex PCR; TCRdb lists only in-frame clones, some missing. Of tens of thousands of clones in the sample, around 83% are singletons; the top ten hold roughly 15%. The sample was peripheral blood, taken from a patient treated with radiotherapy plus ipilimumab. Receptors originate from a human donor with non-small cell lung cancer that progressed on radiotherapy plus ipilimumab.

The chain combines TRBV4-3 with TRBJ1-5; the D is unclear. The germline V gene encodes CDR1 LGHNA and CDR2 YSLEER. V dropped 1 base and J dropped 3 bases, with 4 bases sitting between them. The CDR3 runs 13 residues. In DNA, the CDR3 is TGCGCCAGCAGCCAAGGACCCAATCAGCCCCAGCATTTT. Encoded protein: CASSQGPNQPQHF.

CDR3 loop: CASSPGSQETQYF. DNA for the CDR3: TGTGCCAGCTCACCAGGTTCCCAAGAGACCCAGTACTTC. The chain has TRBV18 and TRBJ2-5; D call uncertain. The CDR3 runs to 13 residues. Per the germline V gene, CDR1 is KGHSH and CDR2 is LQKENI. The V gene lost 2 bases and the J gene lost 1 base, with 5 bases spanning the gap.

The chain recombines TRBV2 with TRBJ2-3, with a tentative D call TRBD1 (5 bases). The V end lost 9 bases, the J end lost 0 bases, and 19 bases lay between the germline ends. Germline V gene lookup returns CDR1 SNHLY and CDR2 FYNNEI. The CDR3 length is 16 residues. As DNA, the CDR3 is TGTGCCAGTACTAAGGGGTGGACCCCTAGCACAGATACGCAGTATTTT. It encodes CASTKGWTPSTDTQYF.

This clone was seen only once. The chain is built from TRBV27 and TRBJ2-2; D unresolved. The CDR3 is made up of 14 amino acids. The V gene lost 4 bases and the J gene lost 4 bases, with 10 bases spanning the gap. Germline CDR1 and CDR2: MNHEY and SMNVEV (reference sequence). In DNA form, the CDR3 reads TGTGCCAGCAGTTCCCGGTCCACCACCGGGGAGCTGTTTTTT. Translation: CASSSRSTTGELFF.

The rearrangement links TRBV5-1 to TRBJ2-3; D not certain. CDR1 and CDR2 (germline): SGHRS, YFSETQ. V was shortened by 0 bases and J by 1 base, with 6 bases between the two germline ends. CDR3 length equals 14 residues. CDR3 sequence reads: CASSLEHGTDTQYF. The CDR3 DNA reads TGCGCCAGCAGCTTGGAGCATGGCACAGATACGCAGTATTTT.

The V and J genes are TRBV2 and TRBJ1-6; D is perhaps TRBD1 (6 bases). CDR1 and CDR2 (germline): SNHLY, FYNNEI. The CDR3 is 14 residues long. V was cut by 7 bases and J by 5 bases, with 12 bases left in between. The DNA for the CDR3 is TGTGCCAGCAAAAGGACAGCGGATAATTCACCCCTCCACTTT. Amino acid sequence: CASKRTADNSPLHF.

The chain employs TRBV14 and TRBJ2-1; no clear D. V was shortened by 1 base and J by 2 bases, with 9 bases between the two germline ends. Germline V CDR1 and CDR2: SGHDN, FVKESK. The CDR3 is 15 amino acids. CDR3 amino acids: CASSQGAVTYNEQFF. CDR3 DNA sequence: TGTGCCAGCAGCCAAGGCGCTGTCACCTACAATGAGCAGTTCTTC.

V is TRBV5-6 and J is TRBJ2-7, with D perhaps being TRBD1 or TRBD2 (6 bases each). Trimming removed 3 bases at V and 4 bases at J, with 11 bases between. Per the germline V gene, CDR1 is SGHDT and CDR2 is YYEEEE. CDR3 size: 13 residues. The CDR3 protein is CASSSKGGYEQYF. CDR3 nucleotide sequence: TGTGCCAGCAGCTCGAAGGGGGGTTACGAGCAGTACTTC.

The chain carries TRBV6-6 and TRBJ1-2; the D gene is possibly TRBD1 (5 bases). The CDR3 is made up of 15 amino acids. V shed 1 base and J shed 2 bases, with 11 bases lying between them. Germline CDR1 MNHNY, CDR2 SVGAGI (reference sequence). Written as DNA, the CDR3 is TGTGCCAGCAGTTACTTGGGACTGTTAAACTATGGCTACACCTTC. Protein sequence: CASSYLGLLNYGYTF.

This chain connects TRBV28 to TRBJ1-1, with 9 bases that match TRBD1. The CDR3 extends over 16 amino acids. CDR1 and CDR2 (germline): MDHEN, SYDVKM. The V and J ends lost 6 bases and 4 bases, in that order; junction bases with no gene match: 12. CDR3 loop: CASSPWTGDLGTEAFF. The CDR3 coding sequence is TGTGCCAGCAGCCCCTGGACAGGGGACTTAGGCACTGAAGCTTTCTTT.

The sample holds a few counts of this clone. The genes are TRBV19 and TRBJ2-3, with TRBD2 identical over 8 bases. CDR3 length: 16 amino acids. V lost 6 bases, J lost 0 bases, and 8 bases stayed unmatched. Germline assignment: CDR1 LNHDA and CDR2 SQIVND (reference sequence). The CDR3 DNA reads as TGTGCCAGTAGCCGCCTAGCGGGCCTTAGCACAGATACGCAGTATTTT. Protein product: CASSRLAGLSTDTQYF.

J is TRBJ1-2 and V is TRBV28; TRBD1 might be the D (5 bases). The V gene's germline CDR1 is MDHEN and CDR2 SYDVKM. This CDR3 has 13 amino acids. Between the trimmed V and J ends, which lost 7 bases and 7 bases, there was a span of 16 bases. CDR3 in DNA: TGTGCCAGCAATCCCGGGGCGGGGGGTGGCTACACCTTC. This encodes CASNPGAGGGYTF.

The chain employs TRBV4-3 and TRBJ1-2, with 10 bases matching TRBD1. V dropped 3 bases and J dropped 7; count of bases not matched to a gene: 8. CDR3 length equals 15 residues. Germline V lookup: CDR1 LGHNA, CDR2 YSLEER. CDR3 loop: CASSQTGQGNRGYTF. The DNA of the CDR3 is TGCGCCAGCAGCCAGACGGGACAGGGGAATCGTGGCTACACCTTC.

This sequence joins TRBV5-1 and TRBJ2-1; the match to TRBD1 covers 7 bases. V lost 0 bases, J lost 3 bases, and 3 bases stayed unmatched. The CDR3 contains 15 residues. Germline CDR1 is SGHRS and CDR2 is YFSETQ. The CDR3 region has the DNA TGCGCCAGCAGCTTGGGGGGACAGAGCTACAATGAGCAGTTCTTC. Protein product: CASSLGGQSYNEQFF.

The chain combines TRBV19 with TRBJ1-1; TRBD1 matches 9 bases. Looked up from germline, CDR1 is LNHDA and CDR2 is SQIVND (reference sequence). V was clipped by 3 bases and J by 1 base; unmatched bases: 6. CDR3 length: 16 amino acids. The CDR3, as DNA: TGTGCCAGTAGTATTGGGGACAGGGTTACGAACACTGAAGCTTTCTTT. This sequence encodes CASSIGDRVTNTEAFF.

The chain carries TRBV2 and TRBJ1-3, with a weak D call TRBD1 (6 bases). The CDR3 consists of 15 residues. Germline V lookup: CDR1 SNHLY, CDR2 FYNNEI. V lost 2 bases to trimming and J lost 5 bases, with 13 bases between them. CDR3 in DNA: TGTGCCAGCAGTGAAATTGGGCAGGGGAGAAACACCATATATTTT. Translating it yields CASSEIGQGRNTIYF.

Notes on this clone: This CDR3 is also generated by other DNA sequences in the sample. The V and J genes are TRBV7-9 and TRBJ1-4; 9 bases are shared with TRBD1. This CDR3 spans 15 amino acids. Germline V gene data show CDR1 as SEHNR and CDR2 as FQNEAQ (reference sequence). The J segment lost 2 bases and the V segment lost 3 bases, leaving 1 base of the junction unmatched. The CDR3 here is CASSLTGGTNEKLFF. CDR3 sequence (DNA): TGTGCCAGCAGCTTGACAGGGGGTACTAATGAAAAACTGTTTTTT.

The rearrangement links TRBV4-2 to TRBJ2-1, with D maybe TRBD1 (5 bases). The V end lost 0 bases, the J end lost 8 bases, and 14 bases lay between the germline ends. Germline V gene data show CDR1 as LGHNA and CDR2 as YNFKEQ. The CDR3 length is 15 residues. CDR3 DNA sequence: TGTGCCAGCAGCCAAGATAGGGCAGGGTTCGATGAGCAGTTCTTC. Residues: CASSQDRAGFDEQFF.

The CDR3 DNA sequence: TGTGCCAGCAAACAGGGTCCGCAGCGTGAAAAACTGTTTTTT. It encodes CASKQGPQREKLFF. This chain connects TRBV10-3 to TRBJ1-4; D is perhaps TRBD1 (6 bases). CDR1 is ENHRY and CDR2 is SYGVKD in the germline V gene. Trimming removed 10 bases from V and 7 bases from J, with 19 bases in between. The CDR3 contains 14 residues.

This clone was found a few times. The V gene is TRBV10-3, the J gene TRBJ1-2, with D maybe TRBD1 (5 bases). Germline V lookup: CDR1 ENHRY, CDR2 SYGVKD. This CDR3 spans 14 amino acids. The germline V and J ends were trimmed by 2 bases and 6 bases, with 13 bases remaining between them. The CDR3 region has the DNA TGTGCCATCAGTGAGGCGGCAGGGAGTGATGGCTACACCTTC. It translates to CAISEAAGSDGYTF.

This chain joins TRBV5-4 and TRBJ2-3; D unresolved. Germline V CDR1 and CDR2: SGHNT, YYREEE (reference sequence). V lost 4 bases and J 0 bases, leaving 9 bases between the germline ends. The CDR3 has 14 amino acids. CDR3 protein: CASSPPDSTDTQYF. In DNA, the CDR3 is TGTGCCAGCAGCCCCCCGGACAGCACAGATACGCAGTATTTT.

In regard to this clone: One end of the junction does not line up with germline, which may come from a read error. The chain uses TRBV7-3 and TRBJ2-1, with 8 nucleotides matching TRBD2. This CDR3 is built from 17 residues. The germline V gene has CDR1 SGHTA and CDR2 FQGTGA. CDR3 sequence (DNA): TGTGCCAGCAGCTTATGGGGCGGTGGTAGCGGGGACAATCAGCAGTTCTTC. Encoded protein: CASSLWGGGSGDNQQFF.

The genes are TRBV7-2 and TRBJ1-2; tentative D call: TRBD1 (5 bases). The V gene lost 5 bases and the J gene lost 4 bases, with 11 bases spanning the gap. The CDR3 runs 13 residues. Germline CDR1 and CDR2: SGHTA and FQGNSA. CDR3 in DNA: TGTGCCAGCAGCCAGGGACGGACCTATGGCTACACCTTC. Encoded protein: CASSQGRTYGYTF.